A selection of T cell receptor beta chains follows, all from one sample in a study of CD8 T cells in Susac syndrome. MiXCR, applied by TCRdb to the immunoSEQ multiplex PCR reads, yields one record per CDR3 protein. The sample consists of 100,000 to 150,000 distinct CDR3 sequences, around 94% of them appearing once. The sample consisted of CD8+ T cells from PBMCs. All receptors come from a human donor with Susac syndrome. Each CDR3 is given with its conserved first and last residue. D genes are given only for firm matches. The size field is filled for only some rows; it gives once, few, many or a size class.

j_gene | d_gene | v_gene | abundance | CDR3nt | CDR3aa
TRBJ1-1 | . | TRBV5-1 | . | TGCGCCAGCAGCATCGGACACTGGCCCCTGAACACTGAAGCTTTCTTT | CASSIGHWPLNTEAFF
TRBJ2-7 | . | TRBV9 | . | TGTGCCAGCAGCGTAGGGGACGGAAAGTACGAGCAGTACTTC | CASSVGDGKYEQYF
TRBJ2-7 | . | TRBV3-1 | . | TGTGCCAGCAGCCAAGGGGGATACCTATCGGGGGAGCAGTACTTC | CASSQGGYLSGEQYF
TRBJ2-1 | TRBD1 | TRBV7-8 | once | TGTGCCAGCAGCTTAGTACAGGGGGACTCCTACAATGAGCAGTTCTTC | CASSLVQGDSYNEQFF
TRBJ2-7 | . | TRBV6-5 | . | TGTGCCAGCACCGTAGCCCAGCAGGGGACCTACGAGCAGTACTTC | CASTVAQQGTYEQYF
TRBJ2-7 | TRBD1 | TRBV20-1 | . | TGCAGTGCTAGAGAAGGGACAGGGTGGCCCTACGAGCAGTACTTC | CSAREGTGWPYEQYF
TRBJ2-7 | TRBD1 | TRBV25-1 | . | TGTGCCAGCAGTGATACGGGACAGCTCTCCTACGAGCAGTACTTC | CASSDTGQLSYEQYF
TRBJ2-1 | . | TRBV25-1 | . | TGTGCCAGCAGTGAATTCGGGAGCTCCTACAATGAGCAGTTCTTC | CASSEFGSSYNEQFF
TRBJ2-7 | TRBD2 | TRBV4-3 | . | TGCGCCAGCAGCCAAGATCTAAGCGGGAGAAGCGAGCAGTACTTC | CASSQDLSGRSEQYF
TRBJ1-1 | TRBD1 | TRBV19 | . | TGTGCCAGTAGTATTTCGACAGGGCGGCCTGAAGCTTTCTTT | CASSISTGRPEAFF